This T cell receptor beta chain was recorded in a study of T-cell reconstitution after alpha-beta-depleted transplantation in children. As it was prepared, the TCRbeta library received unique molecular identifiers. One entry per CDR3 protein results from TCRdb running MiXCR on the PCR reads. This table holds some 500,000 distinct CDR3 sequences, 15% to 20% found once. The V and J ends lost 4 bases and 5 bases respectively, with 12 bases between them. The CDR3 is made up of 13 amino acids. From germline, CDR1 is WSHSY and CDR2 SAAADI. V gene TRBV10-2 combines with J gene TRBJ2-7; no reliable D call. This receptor was identified in a human donor who donated a stem cell graft to a child with acute lymphoblastic leukemia. The specimen was PBMCs from the stem cell graft donor, collected from the stem cell graft. The CDR3 spells CASSGYNDDEQYF. CDR3 DNA sequence: TGCGCCAGCAGTGGATATAACGACGACGAGCAGTACTTC.